The clone carrying this TCR beta chain was seen more than once but under ten times. The antigen is unknown. The data were taken from a study of blood T cells in healthy people across ages. Overall study results and limits: A roughly linear age-dependent decrease characterized TCR beta diversity per million T cells.

Combining a sample-barcoded 5' primer with a J-beta primer mix, a second PCR ran for about 7 to 12 cycles. Each cDNA molecule was tagged by a template-switch adaptor with 12 random nucleotides. Using its own MiXCR run on the 5' RACE reads, TCRdb lists one record per CDR3 protein. Here the sample spans fewer than 900,000 distinct CDR3 sequences, around 46% being singletons. The donors, aged roughly 6 to 90, were healthy Caucasians from Russia. Isolated PBMCs totaled at least 6.5 million in each sample. V gave up 6 bases and J gave up 5 bases, with 14 bases separating them. The CDR3 length is 13 residues. The germline gives CDR1 MNHEY, CDR2 SVGAGI.

The rearrangement joins TRBV6-5 to TRBJ2-7; perhaps TRBD1 as D (6 bases). This sequence was found in a woman aged 55-75 years in good health. Input material: blood. The CDR3 here is CASSEQGGNEQYF. The CDR3 region has the DNA TGTGCCAGCAGCGAACAGGGTGGAAACGAGCAGTACTTC.